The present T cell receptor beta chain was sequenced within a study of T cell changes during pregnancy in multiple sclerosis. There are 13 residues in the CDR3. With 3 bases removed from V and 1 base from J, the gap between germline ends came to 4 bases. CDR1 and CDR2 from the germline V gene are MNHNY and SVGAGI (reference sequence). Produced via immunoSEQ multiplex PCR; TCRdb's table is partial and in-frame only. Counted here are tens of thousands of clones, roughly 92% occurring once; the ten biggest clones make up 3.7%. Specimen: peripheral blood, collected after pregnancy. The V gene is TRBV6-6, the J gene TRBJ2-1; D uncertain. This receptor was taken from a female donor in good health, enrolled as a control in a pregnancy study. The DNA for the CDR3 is TGTGCCAGCAGTTATTATTCCTACAATGAGCAGTTCTTC. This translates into CASSYYSYNEQFF.